This T cell receptor beta chain was sequenced during a study of beta chain features in type 1 diabetes. The study, taken as a whole, reports: cDNA sequencing could over-represent cells with high TCR expression. For patients, the naive, central memory and Treg TCRB repertoires appeared more alike than for healthy donors. Researchers report that Type 1 diabetes patients had moderately but significantly shorter TCRB CDR3s across all four CD4+ subsets.

This clone was seen only a few times. The target antigen is unknown. Isolated RNA was reverse transcribed in full, so expressed TCRB transcripts were sequenced. Sequencing used immunoSEQ multiplex PCR; TCRdb keeps in-frame clones, though not all of them. The profile covers roughly 370,000 clones, with over 11% appearing a single time and roughly 0.04% taken by the ten largest. Every sorted population was more than 95% pure. The clonotype comes from a man aged 25 to 40 in good health. Sequencing used naive CD4+ T cells from blood.

CDR3 in amino acids: CASRETRTDTQYF. In nucleotides, the CDR3 is TGTGCCAGCAGAGAAACCCGCACAGATACGCAGTATTTT. This chain joins TRBV25-1 and TRBJ2-3; D is undetermined. Germline V CDR1 and CDR2: MGHDK, SYGVNS. Trimming removed 6 bases from V and 1 base from J, with 8 bases in between. This CDR3 comprises 13 residues.